These T cell receptor beta chains were read from a single sample in a study of blood T cell repertoires in COVID-19. Repertoires were generated with immunoSEQ multiplex PCR, while TCRdb's copy carries only in-frame clones and drops some. The sample consists of approximately 150,000 clones, more than 65% of them appearing once. The sequenced sample consisted of PBMCs or T cells enriched from blood (not recorded which). The receptors were gathered from a man in his fifties or sixties who had recovered from COVID-19. The CDR3 runs from the conserved cysteine through the conserved F or W. The D gene is left open where the match is weak. Not all rows give a size; the values are once, few, many and, for expanded clones, a class.

TRBJ2-1 TRBV7-2 . TRBD2 16 TGTGCCAGCAGCTTGACTAGCGGGGGAGAGTACAATGAGCAGTTCTTC CASSLTSGGEYNEQFF
TRBJ2-1 TRBV7-9 . TRBD2 15 TGTGCCAGCAGTAAGCCGGGACTAGCGGACAATGAGCAGTTCTTC CASSKPGLADNEQFF
TRBJ2-3 TRBV11-2 . TRBD2 15 TGTGCCACCCACCTGATAACTAGCGGGAAAGATACGCAGTATTTT CATHLITSGKDTQYF
TRBJ2-6 TRBV6-2/TRBV6-3 . TRBD1 18 TGTGCCAGCCGTTTTCGAGGGGGCGCTAACTTTGGGGCCAACGTCCTGACTTTC CASRFRGGANFGANVLTF
TRBJ2-2 TRBV5-1 . . 16 TGCGCCAGCAGCTTGGATGGAGCAGGGCCAAACGGGGAGCTGTTTTTT CASSLDGAGPNGELFF
TRBJ2-1 TRBV3-1/TRBV3-2 . TRBD1 17 TGTGCCAGCAGCCAAGGTATCGACAGGGGTCCCTACAATGAGCAGTTCTTC CASSQGIDRGPYNEQFF
TRBJ2-7 TRBV6-5 . . 15 TGTGCCAGCAGTTACTCGAGGTCCGGGTTCTACGAGCAGTACTTC CASSYSRSGFYEQYF
TRBJ2-4 TRBV3-1/TRBV3-2 . . 15 TGTGCCAGCAGCCAAGAGGGCTTTGGCAAAAACATTCAGTACTTC CASSQEGFGKNIQYF
TRBJ2-3 TRBV5-1 . . 14 TGCGCCAGCAGGCTAATTGAGAGCACAGATACGCAGTATTTT CASRLIESTDTQYF
TRBJ1-5 TRBV28 . . 15 TGTGCCAGCAGTTCGGACAGTTATAGCAATCAGCCCCAGCATTTT CASSSDSYSNQPQHF
TRBJ2-3 TRBV9 . TRBD2 16 TGTGCCAGCAGCATATCAGCGGGGCATAGCACAGATACGCAGTATTTT CASSISAGHSTDTQYF
TRBJ2-1 TRBV5-6 . TRBD1 15 TGTGCCAGCAGCTTCACGGGACAGGGGAGGAATGAGCAGTTCTTC CASSFTGQGRNEQFF
TRBJ1-5 TRBV28 . . 14 TGTGCCACCTCTCTCCCCCTCCCCGAGGCGCCCCAGCATTTT CATSLPLPEAPQHF
TRBJ2-2 TRBV6-6 few TRBD2 16 TGTGCCAGCAGTTTTGCCCCGGGGGGACCCACCGGGGAGCTGTTTTTT CASSFAPGGPTGELFF
TRBJ1-2 TRBV5-5 . TRBD1 15 TGTGCCAGCAGAACTGACCCCGGGACAGGGTTTGGCTACACCTTC CASRTDPGTGFGYTF
TRBJ2-1 TRBV7-3 . . 14 TGTGCCAGCAGCCCTCAATCGACTTACAATGAGCAGTTCTTC CASSPQSTYNEQFF
TRBJ1-5 TRBV7-8 . . 15 TGTGCCAGCAGCTTAGTGCAAACAGGGAATCAGCCCCAGCATTTT CASSLVQTGNQPQHF
TRBJ1-5 TRBV19 . . 14 TGTGCCAGTACCATGACATGGGGCAATCAGCCCCAGCATTTT CASTMTWGNQPQHF
TRBJ2-1 TRBV27 . TRBD1 15 TGTGCCAGCAGTCTACAGGGGGCAGATTCCAAGGAGCAGTTCTTC CASSLQGADSKEQFF
TRBJ1-6 TRBV19 once . 14 TGTGCCAGTAGTATACGGGGGGACGGTTCACCCCTCCACTTT CASSIRGDGSPLHF
TRBJ1-2 TRBV28 . . 13 TGTGCCAGCAGTTATGGCAAACCTTATGGCTACACCTTC CASSYGKPYGYTF
TRBJ1-1 TRBV7-9 . TRBD1 14 TGTGCCAGCCGGCCGGGACAGGGACGTACTGAAGCTTTCTTT CASRPGQGRTEAFF
TRBJ2-5 TRBV9 . . 17 TGTGCCAGCAGCGTAGGACCACCGAGACAGTTACAAGAGACCCAGTACTTC CASSVGPPRQLQETQYF
TRBJ2-2 TRBV25-1 few TRBD1 15 TGTGCCAGCAGTGAAAGGACAGGGCGAACCGGGGAGCTGTTTTTT CASSERTGRTGELFF
TRBJ1-2 TRBV29-1 few . 12 TGCAGCGCAACGAAGGGAGACTATGGCTACACCTTC CSATKGDYGYTF
TRBJ1-5 TRBV29-1 once . 10 TGCAGCGTTGGCGATCAGCCCCAGCATTTT CSVGDQPQHF
TRBJ2-2 TRBV7-3 . . 15 TGTGCCAGCAGCTTCTCAGGTGCTGGCACCGGGGAGCTGTTTTTT CASSFSGAGTGELFF
TRBJ1-2 TRBV11-2 . . 13 TGTGCCAGCAGCCAGGGGCCCCGCAATGGCTACACCTTC CASSQGPRNGYTF
TRBJ2-5 TRBV30 . TRBD1 13 TGTGCCTGGGATAAGGGGGCTAGGGAGACCCAGTACTTC CAWDKGARETQYF
TRBJ2-6 TRBV30 . TRBD1 15 TGTGCCTGCCCAGGCGACAGGGACCTACCTGGCGTCCTGACTTTC CACPGDRDLPGVLTF
TRBJ2-7 TRBV27 . TRBD1 17 TGTGCCAGCAGCTTCGCGACGACAGGGCTTGGCGCCTACGAGCAGTACTTC CASSFATTGLGAYEQYF
TRBJ2-2 TRBV11-2 . TRBD1 16 TGTGCCAGCAGCCTACAGGGACAGGGGATTACCGGGGAGCTGTTTTTT CASSLQGQGITGELFF
TRBJ2-1 TRBV5-1 . TRBD1 16 TGCGCCAGCAGCAGACAGGGGGCGAGCTCCTACAATGAGCAGTTCTTC CASSRQGASSYNEQFF
TRBJ2-7 TRBV7-7 . TRBD2 14 TGTGCTAGCAGTCCGGGACTAGCGGGCGGCGAGCAGTACTTC CASSPGLAGGEQYF
TRBJ2-7 TRBV9 . TRBD2 13 TGTGCCAGCAGCGTAGACGGGAGGCACGAGCAGTACTTC CASSVDGRHEQYF
TRBJ2-7 TRBV19 . TRBD1 12 TGTGCCACCCGGACAGGGGTTAGCGAGCAGTACTTC CATRTGVSEQYF
TRBJ2-5 TRBV11-3 . TRBD1 14 TGTGCCAGCAGCAGCCGGGACAGGGCAGAGACCCAGTACTTC CASSSRDRAETQYF
TRBJ1-3 TRBV11-2 . . 15 TGTGCCAGCAGCTTCAACGGGATGTCTGGAAACACCATATATTTT CASSFNGMSGNTIYF
TRBJ1-1 TRBV19 . . 13 TGTGCCAGTAGTGCGAATTTCGGCACTGAAGCTTTCTTT CASSANFGTEAFF
TRBJ2-5 TRBV19 . . 12 TGTGCCAGCAGACAGGCCGGAGAGACCCAGTACTTC CASRQAGETQYF
TRBJ2-1 TRBV10-3 few . 14 TGTGCCATCAAATTCGGCCTTGCGGTAGGTGAGCAGTTCTTC CAIKFGLAVGEQFF